This section outlines one T cell receptor beta chain sequence together with its context. This specimen belongs to a study of T cell changes during pregnancy in multiple sclerosis. CDR1 and CDR2 (germline): SGHTA, FQGNSA. This CDR3 is 15 amino acids long. The V and J ends lost 3 bases and 6 bases, in that order; junction bases with no gene match: 5. Method: immunoSEQ multiplex PCR; TCRdb's copy keeps in-frame clones and lacks some. Among roughly 51,000 clones listed, about 90% were seen once. J is TRBJ1-6 and V is TRBV7-2; 7 bases are a match to TRBD1. The clonotype originates from a female donor in good health, enrolled as a control in a pregnancy study. Sample: CD4+ T cells from peripheral blood mononuclear cells, taken after pregnancy. The CDR3 loop is CASSFTGQRNSPLHF. Here the CDR3 DNA reads TGTGCCAGCAGCTTCACGGGACAGCGTAATTCACCCCTCCACTTT.